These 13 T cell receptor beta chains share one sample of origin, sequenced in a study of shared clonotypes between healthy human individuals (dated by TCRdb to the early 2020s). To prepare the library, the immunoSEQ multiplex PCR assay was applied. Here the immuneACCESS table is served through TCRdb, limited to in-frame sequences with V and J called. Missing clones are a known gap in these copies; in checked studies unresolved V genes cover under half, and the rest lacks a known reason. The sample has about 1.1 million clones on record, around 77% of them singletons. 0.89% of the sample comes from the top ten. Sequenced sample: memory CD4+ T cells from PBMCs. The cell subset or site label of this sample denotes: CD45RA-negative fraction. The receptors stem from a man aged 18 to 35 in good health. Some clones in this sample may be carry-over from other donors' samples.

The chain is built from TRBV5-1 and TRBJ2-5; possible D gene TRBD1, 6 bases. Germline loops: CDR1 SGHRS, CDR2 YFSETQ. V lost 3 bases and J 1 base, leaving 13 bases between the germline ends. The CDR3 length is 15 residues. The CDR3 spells CASSSTGTPQETQYF. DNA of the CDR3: TGCGCCAGCAGCTCTACAGGGACCCCCCAAGAGACCCAGTACTTC.

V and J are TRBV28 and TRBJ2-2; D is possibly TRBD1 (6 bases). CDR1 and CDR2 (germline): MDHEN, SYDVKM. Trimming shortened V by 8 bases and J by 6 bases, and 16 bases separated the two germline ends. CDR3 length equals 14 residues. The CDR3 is CASRKAPGAGELFF. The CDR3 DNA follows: TGTGCCAGCCGGAAGGCACCAGGGGCCGGGGAGCTGTTTTTT.

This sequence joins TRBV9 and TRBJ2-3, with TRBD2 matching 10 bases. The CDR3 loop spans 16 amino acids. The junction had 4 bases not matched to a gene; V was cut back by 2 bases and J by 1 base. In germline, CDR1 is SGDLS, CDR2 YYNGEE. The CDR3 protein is CASSVGTSEGTDTQYF. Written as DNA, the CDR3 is TGTGCCAGCAGCGTTGGGACTAGCGAGGGCACAGATACGCAGTATTTT.

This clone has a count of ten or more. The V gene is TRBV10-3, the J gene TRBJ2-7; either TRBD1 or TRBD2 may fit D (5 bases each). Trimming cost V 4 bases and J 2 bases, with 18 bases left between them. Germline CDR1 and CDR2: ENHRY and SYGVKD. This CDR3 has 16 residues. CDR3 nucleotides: TGTGCCATCAGTGTAAATGGGCCAGGGAGTCCCTACGAGCAGTACTTC. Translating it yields CAISVNGPGSPYEQYF.

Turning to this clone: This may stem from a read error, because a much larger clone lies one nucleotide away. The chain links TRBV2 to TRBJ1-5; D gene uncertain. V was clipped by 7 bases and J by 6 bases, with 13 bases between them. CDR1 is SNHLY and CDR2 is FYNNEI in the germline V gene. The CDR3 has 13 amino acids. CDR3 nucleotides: TGTGCCAGCACCCGGAGGCCACGTCAGCCCCAGCATTTT. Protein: CASTRRPRQPQHF. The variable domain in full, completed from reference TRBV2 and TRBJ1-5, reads EPEVTQTPSHQVTQMGQEVILRCVPISNHLYFYWYRQILGQKVEFLVSFYNNEISEKSEIFDDQFSVERPDGSNFTLKIRSTKLEDSAMYFCASTRRPRQPQHFGDGTRLSIL.

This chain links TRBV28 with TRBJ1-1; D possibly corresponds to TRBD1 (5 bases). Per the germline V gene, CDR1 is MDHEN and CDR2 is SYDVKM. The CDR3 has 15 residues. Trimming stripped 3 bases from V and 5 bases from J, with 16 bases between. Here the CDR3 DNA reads TGTGCCAGCAGTTTCGGTGCCCGACGGGGGACTGAAGCTTTCTTT. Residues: CASSFGARRGTEAFF.

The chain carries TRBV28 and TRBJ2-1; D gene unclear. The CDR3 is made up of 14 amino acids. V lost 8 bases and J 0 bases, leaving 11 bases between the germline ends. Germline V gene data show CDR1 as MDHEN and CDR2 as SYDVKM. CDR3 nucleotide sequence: TGTGCCAGCCACGACCGATTCTCCTACAATGAGCAGTTCTTC. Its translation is CASHDRFSYNEQFF.

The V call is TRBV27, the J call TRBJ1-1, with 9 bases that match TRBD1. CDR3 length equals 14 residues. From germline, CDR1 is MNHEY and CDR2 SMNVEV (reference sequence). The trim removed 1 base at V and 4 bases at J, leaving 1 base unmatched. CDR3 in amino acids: CASSLWGQGTEAFF. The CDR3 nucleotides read TGTGCCAGCAGTTTATGGGGACAGGGCACTGAAGCTTTCTTT.

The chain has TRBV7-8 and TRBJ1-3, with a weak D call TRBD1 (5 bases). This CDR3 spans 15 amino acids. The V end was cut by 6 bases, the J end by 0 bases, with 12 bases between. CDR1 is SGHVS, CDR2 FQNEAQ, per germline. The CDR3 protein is CASREDSHSGNTIYF. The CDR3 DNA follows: TGTGCCAGCAGGGAAGACAGCCACTCTGGAAACACCATATATTTT.

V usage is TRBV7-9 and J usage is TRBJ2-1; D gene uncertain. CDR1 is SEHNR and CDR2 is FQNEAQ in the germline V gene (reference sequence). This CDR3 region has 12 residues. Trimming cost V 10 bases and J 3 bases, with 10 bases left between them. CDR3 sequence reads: CATNPSYNEQFF. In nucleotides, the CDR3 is TGTGCCACCAACCCAAGCTACAATGAGCAGTTCTTC.

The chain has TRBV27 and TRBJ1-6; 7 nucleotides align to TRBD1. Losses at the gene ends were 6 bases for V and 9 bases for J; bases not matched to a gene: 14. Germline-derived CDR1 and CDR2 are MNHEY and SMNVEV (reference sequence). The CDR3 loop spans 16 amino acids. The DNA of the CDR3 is TGTGCCAGCAGACCCACCGAGGGGACAGCCACTTCACCCCTCCACTTT. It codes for CASRPTEGTATSPLHF.

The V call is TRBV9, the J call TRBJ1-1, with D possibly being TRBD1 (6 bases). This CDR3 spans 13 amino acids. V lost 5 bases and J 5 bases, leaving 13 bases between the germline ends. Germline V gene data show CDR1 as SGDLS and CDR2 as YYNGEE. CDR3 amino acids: CASRSGRGTEAFF. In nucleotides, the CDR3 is TGTGCCAGCAGATCGGGAAGGGGGACTGAAGCTTTCTTT.

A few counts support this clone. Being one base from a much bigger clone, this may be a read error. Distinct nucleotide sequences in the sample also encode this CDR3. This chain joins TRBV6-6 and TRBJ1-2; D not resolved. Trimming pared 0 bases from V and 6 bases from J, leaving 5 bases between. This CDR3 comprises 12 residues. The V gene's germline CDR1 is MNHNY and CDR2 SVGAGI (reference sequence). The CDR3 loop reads CASSYSGDGYTF. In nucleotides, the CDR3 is TGTGCCAGCAGTTACTCGGGTGATGGCTACACCTTC.